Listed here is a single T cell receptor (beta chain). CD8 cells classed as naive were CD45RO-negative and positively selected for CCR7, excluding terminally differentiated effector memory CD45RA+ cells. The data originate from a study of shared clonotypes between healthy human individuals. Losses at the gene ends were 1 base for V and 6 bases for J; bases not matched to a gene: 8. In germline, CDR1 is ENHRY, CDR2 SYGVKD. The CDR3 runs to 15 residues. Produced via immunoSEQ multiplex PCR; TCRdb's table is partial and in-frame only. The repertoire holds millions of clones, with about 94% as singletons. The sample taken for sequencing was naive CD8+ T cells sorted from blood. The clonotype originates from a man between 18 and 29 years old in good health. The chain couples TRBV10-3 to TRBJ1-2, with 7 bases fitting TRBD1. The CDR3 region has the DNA TGTGCCATCAGTGAGTTTGACAGGGCACCCGATGGCTACACCTTC. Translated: CAISEFDRAPDGYTF.